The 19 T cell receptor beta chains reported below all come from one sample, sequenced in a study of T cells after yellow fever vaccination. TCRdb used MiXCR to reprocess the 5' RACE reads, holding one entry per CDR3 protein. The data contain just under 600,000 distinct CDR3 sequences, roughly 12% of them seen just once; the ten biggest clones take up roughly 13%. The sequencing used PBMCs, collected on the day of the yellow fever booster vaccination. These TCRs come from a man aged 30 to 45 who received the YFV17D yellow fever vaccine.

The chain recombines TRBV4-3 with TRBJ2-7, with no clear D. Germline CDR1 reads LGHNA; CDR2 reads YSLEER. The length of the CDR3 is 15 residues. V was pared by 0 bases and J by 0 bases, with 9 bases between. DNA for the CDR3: TGCGCCAGCAGCCAAGAGTCTGCCCCCTCCTACGAGCAGTACTTC. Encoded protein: CASSQESAPSYEQYF.

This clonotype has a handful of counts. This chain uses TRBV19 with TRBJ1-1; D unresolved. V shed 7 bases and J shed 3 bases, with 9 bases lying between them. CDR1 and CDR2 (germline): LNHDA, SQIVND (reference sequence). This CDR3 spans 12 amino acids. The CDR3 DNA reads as TGTGCCAGTAACGGGCAGTACACTGAAGCTTTCTTT. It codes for CASNGQYTEAFF. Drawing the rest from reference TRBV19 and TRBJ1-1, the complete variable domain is DGGITQSPKYLFRKEGQNVTLSCEQNLNHDAMYWYRQDPGQGLRLIYYSQIVNDFQKGDIAEGYSVSREKKESFPLTVTSAQKNPTAFYLCASNGQYTEAFFGQGTRLTVV.

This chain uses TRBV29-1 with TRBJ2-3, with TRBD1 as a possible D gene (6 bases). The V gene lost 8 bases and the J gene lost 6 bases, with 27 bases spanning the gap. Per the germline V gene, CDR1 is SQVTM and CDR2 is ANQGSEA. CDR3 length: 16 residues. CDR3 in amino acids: CSTGSSAGFIGDTQYF. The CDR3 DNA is TGCAGCACAGGGTCAAGTGCGGGTTTCATCGGGGATACGCAGTATTTT.

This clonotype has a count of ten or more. The CDR3: CASSQTTDTQYF. In nucleotides, the CDR3 is TGTGCCAGCAGCCAGACCACAGATACGCAGTATTTT. V and J are TRBV7-2 and TRBJ2-3; D unclear. CDR3 size: 12 residues. CDR1 SGHTA and CDR2 FQGNSA come from the germline V gene. Between the trimmed V and J ends, which lost 5 bases and 2 bases, there was a span of 5 bases.

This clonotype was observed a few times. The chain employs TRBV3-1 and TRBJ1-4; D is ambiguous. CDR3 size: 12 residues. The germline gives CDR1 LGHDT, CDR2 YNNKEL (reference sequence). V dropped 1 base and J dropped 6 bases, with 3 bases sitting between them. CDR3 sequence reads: CASSQGYEKLFF. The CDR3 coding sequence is TGTGCCAGCAGCCAAGGATATGAAAAACTGTTTTTT.

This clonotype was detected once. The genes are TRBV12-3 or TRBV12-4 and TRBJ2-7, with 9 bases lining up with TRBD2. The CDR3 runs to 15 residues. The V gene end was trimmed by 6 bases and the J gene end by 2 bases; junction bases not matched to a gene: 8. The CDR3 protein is CASRTGTSPTYEQYF. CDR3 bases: TGTGCCAGCAGAACCGGGACTAGCCCTACCTACGAGCAGTACTTC.

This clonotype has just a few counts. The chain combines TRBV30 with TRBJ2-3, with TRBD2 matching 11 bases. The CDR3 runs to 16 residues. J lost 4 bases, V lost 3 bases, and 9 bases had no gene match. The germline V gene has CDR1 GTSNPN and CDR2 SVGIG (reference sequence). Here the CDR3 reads CAWRILSGRAPDTQYF. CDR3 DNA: TGTGCCTGGAGAATCCTTAGCGGGAGGGCGCCAGATACGCAGTATTTT.

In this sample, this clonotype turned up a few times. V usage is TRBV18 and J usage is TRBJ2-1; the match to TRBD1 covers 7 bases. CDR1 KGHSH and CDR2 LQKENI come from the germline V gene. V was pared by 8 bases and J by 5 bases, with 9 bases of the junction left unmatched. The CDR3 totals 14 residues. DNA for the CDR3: TGTGCCAGCCGTAGGGGGCAGCTCGACAATGAGCAGTTCTTC. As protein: CASRRGQLDNEQFF.

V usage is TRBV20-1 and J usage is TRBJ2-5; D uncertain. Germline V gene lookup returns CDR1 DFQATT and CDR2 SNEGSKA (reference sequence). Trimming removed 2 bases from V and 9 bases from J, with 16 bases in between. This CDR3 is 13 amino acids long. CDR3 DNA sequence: TGCAGTGCTAGATTGACTTCTCCGGCGGCCCAGTACTTC. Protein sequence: CSARLTSPAAQYF.

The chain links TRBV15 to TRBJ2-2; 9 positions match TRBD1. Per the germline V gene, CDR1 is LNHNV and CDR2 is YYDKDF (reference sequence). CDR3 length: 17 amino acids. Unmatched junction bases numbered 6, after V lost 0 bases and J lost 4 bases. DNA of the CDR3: TGTGCCACCAGCAGAGACTCACAGGGGGCGACCACCGGGGAGCTGTTTTTT. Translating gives CATSRDSQGATTGELFF.

The CDR3 sequence: CSADLVPGGPHGYTF. The CDR3 bases are TGCAGTGCGGACCTCGTACCAGGGGGACCCCATGGCTACACCTTC. The V and J genes are TRBV20-1 and TRBJ1-2; 7 nucleotides line up with TRBD1. Germline values: CDR1 DFQATT, CDR2 SNEGSKA (reference sequence). CDR3 length: 15 residues. The V gene end was trimmed by 6 bases and the J gene end by 6 bases; junction bases not matched to a gene: 16.

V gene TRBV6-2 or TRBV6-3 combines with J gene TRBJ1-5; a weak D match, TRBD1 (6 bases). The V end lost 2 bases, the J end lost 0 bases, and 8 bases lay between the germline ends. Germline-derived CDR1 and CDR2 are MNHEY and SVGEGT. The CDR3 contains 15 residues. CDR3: CASSYGQTSNQPQHF. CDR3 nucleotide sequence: TGTGCCAGCAGTTACGGACAGACTAGCAATCAGCCCCAGCATTTT.

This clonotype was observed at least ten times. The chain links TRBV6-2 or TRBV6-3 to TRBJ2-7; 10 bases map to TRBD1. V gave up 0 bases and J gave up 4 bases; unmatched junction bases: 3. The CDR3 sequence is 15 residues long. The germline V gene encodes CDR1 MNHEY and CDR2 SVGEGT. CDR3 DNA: TGTGCCAGCAGTTACTCAAGGACAGGGGGGTACGAGCAGTACTTC. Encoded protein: CASSYSRTGGYEQYF.

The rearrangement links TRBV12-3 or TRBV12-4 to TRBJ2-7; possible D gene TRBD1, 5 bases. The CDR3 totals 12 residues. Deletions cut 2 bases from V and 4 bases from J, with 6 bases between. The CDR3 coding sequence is TGTGCCAGCAGTTTAAAGGGGTACGAGCAGTACTTC. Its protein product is CASSLKGYEQYF.

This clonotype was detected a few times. The CDR3 DNA is TGTGCCAGCAGTTTGACTCGTGGCGGGAGTGGCGAGCAGTACTTC. This codes for CASSLTRGGSGEQYF. The chain combines TRBV27 with TRBJ2-7, with 7 bases aligning to TRBD2. V lost 3 bases and J lost 6; bases outside the gene matches: 11. The germline V gene encodes CDR1 MNHEY and CDR2 SMNVEV (reference sequence). CDR3 length: 15 residues.

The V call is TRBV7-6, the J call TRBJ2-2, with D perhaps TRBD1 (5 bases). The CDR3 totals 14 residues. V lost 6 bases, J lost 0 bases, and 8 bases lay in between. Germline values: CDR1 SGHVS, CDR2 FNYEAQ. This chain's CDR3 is CASRGPANTGELFF. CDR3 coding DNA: TGTGCCAGCAGGGGGCCTGCGAACACCGGGGAGCTGTTTTTT.

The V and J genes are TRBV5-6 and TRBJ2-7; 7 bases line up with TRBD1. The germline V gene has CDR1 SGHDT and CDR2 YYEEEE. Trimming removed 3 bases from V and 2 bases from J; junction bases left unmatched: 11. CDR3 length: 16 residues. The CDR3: CASSYIFRDRTYEQYF. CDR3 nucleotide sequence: TGTGCCAGCAGCTACATTTTCCGGGACAGAACCTACGAGCAGTACTTC. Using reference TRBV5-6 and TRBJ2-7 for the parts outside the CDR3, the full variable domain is DAGVTQSPTHLIKTRGQQVTLRCSPKSGHDTVSWYQQALGQGPQFIFQYYEEEERQRGNFPDRFSGHQFPNYSSELNVNALLLGDSALYLCASSYIFRDRTYEQYFGPGTRLTVT.

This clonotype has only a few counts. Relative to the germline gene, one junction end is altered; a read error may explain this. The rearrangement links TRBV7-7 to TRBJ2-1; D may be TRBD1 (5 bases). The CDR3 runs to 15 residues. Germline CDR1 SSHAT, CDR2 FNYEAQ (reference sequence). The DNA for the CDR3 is TGTGCTAGCAGCTTAGGGGCCCCCCCCTACAATGAGCAGTTCTTC. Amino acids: CASSLGAPPYNEQFF.

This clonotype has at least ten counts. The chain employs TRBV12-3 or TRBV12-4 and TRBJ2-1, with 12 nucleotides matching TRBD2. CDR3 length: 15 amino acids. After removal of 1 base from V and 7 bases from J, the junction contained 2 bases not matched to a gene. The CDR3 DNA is TGTGCCAGCAGTTTAGGGCTAGCGGGAGGGAATGAGCAGTTCTTC. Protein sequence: CASSLGLAGGNEQFF.